This TCR beta chain was documented in a study of cytomegalovirus exposure and HLA in healthy donors. Study background: In an earlier analysis, 90 million to 120 million unique TCR beta sequences were found from about 179 million T cells. Drawn from HLA-typed donors, about 85 million unique TCRs were held in an early data release.

Study results and limitations: Roughly uniform depth of sequencing across donors was assumed in presence/absence analyses. In vitro checks showed that a few CMV-associated chains really do target CMV antigens.

Both 60 Vbeta primers and 13 Jbeta primers went into the PCR. The protocol was immunoSEQ multiplex PCR, while the TCRdb copy is restricted to in-frame clones and leaves out a portion. The data contain fewer than 60,000 clones, about 80% of them seen just once; the ten biggest clones take up 2.9%. The length of the CDR3 is 14 residues. Germline CDR1 SNHLY, CDR2 FYNNEI. Trimming removed 6 bases from V and 7 bases from J, with 15 bases in between. Regarding this clone: Antigen specificity is unknown.

This rearrangement joins TRBV2 to TRBJ2-2; D is perhaps TRBD1 (8 bases). The clonotype comes from a middle-aged man in good health and CMV-seronegative. Sequencing used PBMCs. The DNA of the CDR3 is TGTGCCAGCAGGAGGACAGGGAGGGACGGGGAGCTGTTTTTT. Translation gives CASRRTGRDGELFF.